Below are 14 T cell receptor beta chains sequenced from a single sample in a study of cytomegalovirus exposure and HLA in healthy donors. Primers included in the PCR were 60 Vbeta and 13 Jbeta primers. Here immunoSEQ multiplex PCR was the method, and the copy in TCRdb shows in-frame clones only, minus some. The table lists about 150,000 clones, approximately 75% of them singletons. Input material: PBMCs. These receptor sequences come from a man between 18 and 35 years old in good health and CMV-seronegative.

The CDR3 DNA follows: TGCGCCAGCAGCCCCGCCGAGGGGGGAGGGACTGAAGCTTTCTTT. Protein: CASSPAEGGGTEAFF. The chain recombines TRBV5-1 with TRBJ1-1; D may be TRBD1 (6 bases). The CDR3 has 15 residues. With 4 bases removed from V and 5 bases from J, the gap between germline ends came to 18 bases. CDR1 is SGHRS, CDR2 YFSETQ, per germline.

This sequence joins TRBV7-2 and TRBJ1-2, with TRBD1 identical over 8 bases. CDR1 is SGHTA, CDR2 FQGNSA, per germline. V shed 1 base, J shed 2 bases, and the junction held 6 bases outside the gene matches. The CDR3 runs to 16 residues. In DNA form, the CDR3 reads TGTGCCAGCAGCTTAGTCGGGTCAGGGGGCAACTATGGCTACACCTTC. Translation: CASSLVGSGGNYGYTF. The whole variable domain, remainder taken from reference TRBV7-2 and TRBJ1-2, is GAGVSQSPSNKVTEKGKDVELRCDPISGHTALYWYRQSLGQGLEFLIYFQGNSAPDKSGLPSDRFSAERTGGSVSTLTIQRTQQEDSAVYLCASSLVGSGGNYGYTFGSGTRLTVV.

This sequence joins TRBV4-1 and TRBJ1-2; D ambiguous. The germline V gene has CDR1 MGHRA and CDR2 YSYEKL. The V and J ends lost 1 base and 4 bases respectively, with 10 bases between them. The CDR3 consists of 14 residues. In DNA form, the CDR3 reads TGCGCCAGCAGCCAAGGGGCTGGGTCCTATGGCTACACCTTC. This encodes CASSQGAGSYGYTF.

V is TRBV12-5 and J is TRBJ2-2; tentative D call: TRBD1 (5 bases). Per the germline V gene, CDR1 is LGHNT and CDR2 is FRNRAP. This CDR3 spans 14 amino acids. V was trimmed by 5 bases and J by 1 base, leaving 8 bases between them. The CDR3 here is CASGGQGNTGELFF. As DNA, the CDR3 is TGTGCTAGTGGTGGGCAGGGGAACACCGGGGAGCTGTTTTTT. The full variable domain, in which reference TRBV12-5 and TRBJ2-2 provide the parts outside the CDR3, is DARVTQTPRHKVTEMGQEVTMRCQPILGHNTVFWYRQTMMQGLELLAYFRNRAPLDDSGMPKDRFSAEMPDATLATLKIQPSEPRDSAVYFCASGGQGNTGELFFGEGSRLTVL.

This CDR3 is CASSLSFSTYEQYF. The CDR3 region has the DNA TGTGCCAGCAGCTTAAGTTTCTCTACCTACGAGCAGTACTTC. The chain joins TRBV7-9 to TRBJ2-7; D remains unclear. Germline V gives CDR1 SEHNR, CDR2 FQNEAQ (reference sequence). The CDR3 length is 14 residues. V was cut by 2 bases and J by 2 bases, with 10 bases left in between.

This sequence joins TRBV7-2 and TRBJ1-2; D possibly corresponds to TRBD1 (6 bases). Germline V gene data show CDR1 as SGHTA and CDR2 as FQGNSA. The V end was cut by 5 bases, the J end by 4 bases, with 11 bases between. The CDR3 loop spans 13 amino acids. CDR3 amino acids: CASSLQGFYGYTF. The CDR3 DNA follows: TGTGCCAGCAGCCTACAGGGCTTCTATGGCTACACCTTC.

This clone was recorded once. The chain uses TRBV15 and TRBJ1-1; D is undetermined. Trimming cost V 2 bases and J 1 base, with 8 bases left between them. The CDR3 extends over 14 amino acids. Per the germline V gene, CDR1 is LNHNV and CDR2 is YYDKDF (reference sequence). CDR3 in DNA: TGTGCCACCAGCAGATTCCCAGGGAACACTGAAGCTTTCTTT. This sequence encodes CATSRFPGNTEAFF.

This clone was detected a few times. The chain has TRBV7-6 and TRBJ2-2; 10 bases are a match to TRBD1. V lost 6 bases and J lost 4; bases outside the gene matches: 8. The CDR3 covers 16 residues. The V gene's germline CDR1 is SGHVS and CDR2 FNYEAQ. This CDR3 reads CASRQRQGAITGELFF. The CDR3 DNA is TGTGCCAGCAGACAGAGACAGGGGGCGATCACCGGGGAGCTGTTTTTT. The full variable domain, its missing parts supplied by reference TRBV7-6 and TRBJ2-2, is GAGVSQSPRYKVTKRGQDVALRCDPISGHVSLYWYRQALGQGPEFLTYFNYEAQQDKSGLPNDRFSAERPEGSISTLTIQRTEQRDSAMYRCASRQRQGAITGELFFGEGSRLTVL.

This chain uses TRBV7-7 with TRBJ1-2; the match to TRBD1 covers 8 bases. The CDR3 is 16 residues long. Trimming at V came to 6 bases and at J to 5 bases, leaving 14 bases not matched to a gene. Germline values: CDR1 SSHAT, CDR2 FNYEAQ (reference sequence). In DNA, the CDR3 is TGTGCCAGCAGTTACTCGGACAGGGCCGACGATTATGGCTACACCTTC. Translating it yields CASSYSDRADDYGYTF.

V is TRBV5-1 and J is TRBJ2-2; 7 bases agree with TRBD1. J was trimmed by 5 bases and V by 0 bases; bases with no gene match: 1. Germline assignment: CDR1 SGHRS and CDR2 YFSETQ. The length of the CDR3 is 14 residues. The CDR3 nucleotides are TGCGCCAGCAGCTTGGTACAGGGGACCGGGGAGCTGTTTTTT. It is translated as CASSLVQGTGELFF.

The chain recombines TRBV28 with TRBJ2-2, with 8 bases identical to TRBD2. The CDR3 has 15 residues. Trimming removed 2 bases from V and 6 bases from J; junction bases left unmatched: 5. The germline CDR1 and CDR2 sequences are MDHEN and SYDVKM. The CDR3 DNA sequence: TGTGCCAGCAGTTTAAGCGCAGCGGGGGCCGGGGAGCTGTTTTTT. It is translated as CASSLSAAGAGELFF.

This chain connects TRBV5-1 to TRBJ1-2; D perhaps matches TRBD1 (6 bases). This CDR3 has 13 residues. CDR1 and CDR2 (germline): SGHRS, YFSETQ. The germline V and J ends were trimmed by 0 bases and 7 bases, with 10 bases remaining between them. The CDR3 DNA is TGCGCCAGCAGCTTGGGACAGGAGTTTGGCTACACCTTC. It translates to CASSLGQEFGYTF.

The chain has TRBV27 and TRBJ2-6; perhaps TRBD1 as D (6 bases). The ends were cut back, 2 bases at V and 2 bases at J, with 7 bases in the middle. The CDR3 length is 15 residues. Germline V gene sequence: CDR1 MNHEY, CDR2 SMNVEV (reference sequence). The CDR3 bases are TGTGCCAGCAGTTTAACAGGGACTGGGGCCAACGTCCTGACTTTC. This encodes CASSLTGTGANVLTF.

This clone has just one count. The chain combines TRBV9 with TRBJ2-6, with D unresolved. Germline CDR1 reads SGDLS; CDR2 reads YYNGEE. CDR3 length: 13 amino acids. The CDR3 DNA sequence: TGTGGCGAGGTCCCGCGAGGGGCCAACGTCCTGACTTTC. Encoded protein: CGEVPRGANVLTF.